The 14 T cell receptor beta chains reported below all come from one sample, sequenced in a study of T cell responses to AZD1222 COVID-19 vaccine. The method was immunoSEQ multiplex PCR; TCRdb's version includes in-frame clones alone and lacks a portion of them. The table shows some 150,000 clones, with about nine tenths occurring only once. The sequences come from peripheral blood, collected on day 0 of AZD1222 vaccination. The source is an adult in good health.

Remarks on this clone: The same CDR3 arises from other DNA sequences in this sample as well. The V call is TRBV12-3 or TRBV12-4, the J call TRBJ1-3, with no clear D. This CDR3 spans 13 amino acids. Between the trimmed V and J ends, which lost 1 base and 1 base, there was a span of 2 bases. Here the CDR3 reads CASSLGSGNTIYF. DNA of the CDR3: TGTGCCAGCAGTTTAGGGTCTGGAAACACCATATATTTT.

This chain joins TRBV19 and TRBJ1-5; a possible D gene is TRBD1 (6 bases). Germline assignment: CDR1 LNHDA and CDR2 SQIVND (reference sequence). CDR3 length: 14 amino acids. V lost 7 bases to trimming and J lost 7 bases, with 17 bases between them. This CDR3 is CASTLRGAGQPQHF. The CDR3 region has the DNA TGTGCCAGTACCCTCCGGGGGGCCGGGCAGCCCCAGCATTTT.

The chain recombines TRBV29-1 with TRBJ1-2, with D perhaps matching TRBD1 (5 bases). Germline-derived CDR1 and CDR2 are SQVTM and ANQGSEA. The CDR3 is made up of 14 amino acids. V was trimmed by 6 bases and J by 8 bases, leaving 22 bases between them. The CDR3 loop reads CSVESRGAVRGYTF. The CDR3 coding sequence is TGCAGCGTGGAGAGTAGAGGGGCGGTTCGAGGCTACACCTTC.

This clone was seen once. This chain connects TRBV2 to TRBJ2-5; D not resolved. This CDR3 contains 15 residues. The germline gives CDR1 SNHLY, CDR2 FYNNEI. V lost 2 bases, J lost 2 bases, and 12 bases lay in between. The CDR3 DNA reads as TGTGCCAGCAGTGAATTTGGCCCAGAACAAGAGACCCAGTACTTC. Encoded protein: CASSEFGPEQETQYF.

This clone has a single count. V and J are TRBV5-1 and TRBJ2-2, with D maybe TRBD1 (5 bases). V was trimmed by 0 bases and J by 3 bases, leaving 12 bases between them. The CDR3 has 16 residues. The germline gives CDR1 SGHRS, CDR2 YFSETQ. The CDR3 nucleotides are TGCGCCAGCAGCTTGGGGGGCCTTGGGCACACCGGGGAGCTGTTTTTT. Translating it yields CASSLGGLGHTGELFF.

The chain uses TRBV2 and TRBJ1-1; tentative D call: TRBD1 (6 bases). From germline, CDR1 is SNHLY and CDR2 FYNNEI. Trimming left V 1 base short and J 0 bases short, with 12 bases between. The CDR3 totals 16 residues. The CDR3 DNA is TGTGCCAGCAGTGAAGATCGGACAGAAATGAACACTGAAGCTTTCTTT. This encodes CASSEDRTEMNTEAFF.

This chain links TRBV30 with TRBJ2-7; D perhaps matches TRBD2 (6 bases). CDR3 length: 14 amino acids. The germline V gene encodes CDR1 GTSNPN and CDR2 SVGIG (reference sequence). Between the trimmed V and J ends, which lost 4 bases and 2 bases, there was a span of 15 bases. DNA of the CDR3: TGTGCCTGGACGCCCGGGCGGGGACCCTACGAGCAGTACTTC. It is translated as CAWTPGRGPYEQYF.

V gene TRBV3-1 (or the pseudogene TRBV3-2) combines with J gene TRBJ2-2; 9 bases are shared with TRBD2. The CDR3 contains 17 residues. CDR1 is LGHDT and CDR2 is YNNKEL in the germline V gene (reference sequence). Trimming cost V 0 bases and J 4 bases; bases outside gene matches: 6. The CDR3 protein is CASSQEVPSGVTGELFF. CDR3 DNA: TGTGCCAGCAGCCAAGAAGTCCCTAGCGGGGTCACCGGGGAGCTGTTTTTT.

The CDR3 region is CASSLSQGAREQYF. In DNA form, the CDR3 reads TGTGCCAGCAGTTTATCCCAGGGGGCACGAGAGCAGTACTTC. This chain uses TRBV28 with TRBJ2-7; 8 nucleotides agree with TRBD1. The CDR3 spans 14 residues. Germline V lookup: CDR1 MDHEN, CDR2 SYDVKM. V gave up 1 base and J gave up 7 bases; unmatched junction bases: 6. Complete variable domain (other parts from reference TRBV28 and TRBJ2-7): DVKVTQSSRYLVKRTGEKVFLECVQDMDHENMFWYRQDPGLGLRLIYFSYDVKMKEKGDIPEGYSVSREKKERFSLILESASTNQTSMYLCASSLSQGAREQYFGPGTRLTVT.

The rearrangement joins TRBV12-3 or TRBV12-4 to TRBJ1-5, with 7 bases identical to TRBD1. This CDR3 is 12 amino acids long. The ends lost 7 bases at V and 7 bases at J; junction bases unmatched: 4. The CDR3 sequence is CASKQGMQPQHF. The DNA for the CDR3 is TGTGCCAGCAAACAGGGGATGCAGCCCCAGCATTTT.

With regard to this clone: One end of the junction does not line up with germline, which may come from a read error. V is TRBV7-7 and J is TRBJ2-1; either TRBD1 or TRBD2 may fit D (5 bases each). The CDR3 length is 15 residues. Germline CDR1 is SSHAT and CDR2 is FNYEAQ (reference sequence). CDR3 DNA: TGTGCTAGCAGCTGGGACGAGAGCTCCTACAATGAGCAGTTCTTC. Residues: CASSWDESSYNEQFF.

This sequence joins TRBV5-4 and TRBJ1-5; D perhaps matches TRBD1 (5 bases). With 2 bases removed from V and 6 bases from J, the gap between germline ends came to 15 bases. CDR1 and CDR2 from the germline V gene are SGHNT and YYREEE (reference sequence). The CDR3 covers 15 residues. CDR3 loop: CASSFQGRDAQPQHF. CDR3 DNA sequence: TGTGCCAGCAGCTTCCAAGGAAGGGACGCTCAGCCCCAGCATTTT.

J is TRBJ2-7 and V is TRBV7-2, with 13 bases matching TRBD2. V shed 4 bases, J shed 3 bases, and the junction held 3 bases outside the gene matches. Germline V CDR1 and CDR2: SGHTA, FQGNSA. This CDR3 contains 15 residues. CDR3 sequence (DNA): TGTGCCAGCAGCTCCCGGACTAGCGGGAGCTACGAGCAGTACTTC. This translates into CASSSRTSGSYEQYF.

The CDR3 region has the DNA TGTGCCAGCAGTTTGAACTACGAGCAGTACTTC. Its translation is CASSLNYEQYF. This chain uses TRBV12-3 or TRBV12-4 with TRBJ2-7, with no clear D. Trimming removed 3 bases at V and 3 bases at J, with 3 bases between. The CDR3 spans 11 residues.